The next 32 T cell receptor beta chains were all read from a single sample in a study of blood T cell repertoires in COVID-19. The method was immunoSEQ multiplex PCR; TCRdb's version includes in-frame clones alone and lacks a portion of them. The profile shows 270,000 or so clones, around 90% of them singletons. Sequenced: PBMCs or T cells enriched from blood (not recorded which). These receptors were taken from a man aged 40-49 years who had been exposed to COVID-19.

The rearrangement uses TRBV28 and TRBJ2-1, with D unclear. The germline CDR1 and CDR2 sequences are MDHEN and SYDVKM. The CDR3 is 11 amino acids. The V end was cut by 2 bases, the J end by 10 bases, with 6 bases between. This CDR3 reads CASSLGAEQFF. In DNA form, the CDR3 reads TGTGCCAGCAGTTTAGGAGCCGAGCAGTTCTTC.

This clone was observed a few times. The chain employs TRBV11-2 and TRBJ2-1; 7 bases match TRBD2. The CDR3 loop spans 13 amino acids. CDR1 and CDR2 (germline): SGHAT, FQNNGV. The V segment lost 5 bases and the J segment 10 bases; nucleotides outside the gene matches: 8. The CDR3 bases are TGTGCCAGCAGCAAAACTTGGACTAGGGAGCAGTTCTTC. Its translation: CASSKTWTREQFF.

The chain carries TRBV5-4 and TRBJ2-1, with 8 nucleotides matching TRBD2. Germline V gene data show CDR1 as SGHNT and CDR2 as YYREEE (reference sequence). This CDR3 spans 17 amino acids. V lost 3 bases and J lost 1; bases outside the gene matches: 9. CDR3 nucleotides: TGTGCCAGCAGCTCCCTCGGGGCGGGAGGATCCTACAATGAGCAGTTCTTC. Protein sequence: CASSSLGAGGSYNEQFF.

The chain employs TRBV7-2 and TRBJ1-1, with no clear D. Looked up from germline, CDR1 is SGHTA and CDR2 is FQGNSA. CDR3 size: 14 residues. Trimming shortened V by 5 bases and J by 1 base, and 11 bases separated the two germline ends. The CDR3 DNA follows: TGTGCCAGCAGCCCGGTGGGAGGGAACACTGAAGCTTTCTTT. This codes for CASSPVGGNTEAFF.

The rearrangement uses TRBV11-2 and TRBJ2-7; D not resolved. Germline CDR1 is SGHAT and CDR2 is FQNNGV. This CDR3 comprises 14 residues. V lost 1 base and J 2 bases, leaving 9 bases between the germline ends. The CDR3 is CASSLVFSPYEQYF. CDR3 sequence (DNA): TGTGCCAGCAGCTTAGTATTTAGCCCCTACGAGCAGTACTTC.

The chain links TRBV29-1 to TRBJ1-1; 11 positions match TRBD1. The CDR3 length is 16 residues. Germline V gene data show CDR1 as SQVTM and CDR2 as ANQGSEA. V shed 6 bases, J shed 4 bases, and the junction held 13 bases outside the gene matches. CDR3 sequence: CSVHTGTGTGGTEAFF. DNA for the CDR3: TGCAGCGTGCATACAGGGACCGGGACAGGGGGCACTGAAGCTTTCTTT.

V is TRBV4-1 and J is TRBJ2-2, with D perhaps matching TRBD2 (6 bases). Germline V gives CDR1 MGHRA, CDR2 YSYEKL. The CDR3 totals 16 residues. The V end was cut by 0 bases, the J end by 5 bases, with 13 bases between. CDR3 sequence reads: CASSQERPGETGELFF. The DNA of the CDR3 is TGCGCCAGCAGCCAAGAGCGGCCGGGAGAGACCGGGGAGCTGTTTTTT.

This clone has just a few counts. The chain uses TRBV5-4 and TRBJ2-1; 9 bases match TRBD1. The germline gives CDR1 SGHNT, CDR2 YYREEE (reference sequence). V dropped 0 bases and J dropped 6; count of bases not matched to a gene: 1. The CDR3 extends over 14 amino acids. Written as DNA, the CDR3 is TGTGCCAGCAGCTTGGGGACAGGGGTCAATGAGCAGTTCTTC. Encoded protein: CASSLGTGVNEQFF.

The J gene is TRBJ2-1, the V gene TRBV10-3, with 9 bases lining up with TRBD2. Germline lookup yields CDR1 ENHRY and CDR2 SYGVKD. V dropped 5 bases and J dropped 1; count of bases not matched to a gene: 9. The CDR3 is made up of 17 amino acids. The CDR3 sequence is CAISSLAGSRSYNEQFF. The DNA for the CDR3 is TGTGCCATCAGTAGCCTAGCGGGAAGCAGGTCCTACAATGAGCAGTTCTTC.

In this sample, this clone turned up once. The chain combines TRBV4-1 with TRBJ2-1, with 13 nucleotides matching TRBD2. V lost 4 bases and J lost 9; bases outside the gene matches: 6. The CDR3 length is 15 residues. Germline values: CDR1 MGHRA, CDR2 YSYEKL. The DNA for the CDR3 is TGCGCCAGCAGCCTCGGACTAGCGGGAGATGGTGAGCAGTTCTTC. Its translation is CASSLGLAGDGEQFF.

The genes are TRBV14 and TRBJ2-1, with TRBD1 matching 11 bases. This CDR3 is 18 amino acids long. The germline V gene encodes CDR1 SGHDN and CDR2 FVKESK. The trim removed 0 bases at V and 7 bases at J, leaving 11 bases unmatched. CDR3 DNA: TGTGCCAGCAGCCAAGATCCCCCCGGGACAGGGGGTAAAAATGAGCAGTTCTTC. Translation: CASSQDPPGTGGKNEQFF.

The gene calls are TRBV10-3 and TRBJ1-2; D unresolved. V was clipped by 5 bases and J by 8 bases, with 18 bases between them. CDR1 is ENHRY and CDR2 is SYGVKD in the germline V gene. CDR3 length equals 14 residues. DNA for the CDR3: TGTGCCATCAGTCCTGATCGCAGTATAATAGGCTACACCTTC. Its translation: CAISPDRSIIGYTF.

This clone was found once. The chain couples TRBV5-1 to TRBJ2-2; 7 bases map to TRBD1. The germline gives CDR1 SGHRS, CDR2 YFSETQ. The CDR3 consists of 14 residues. Trimming cost V 4 bases and J 5 bases; bases outside gene matches: 5. The DNA of the CDR3 is TGCGCCAGCAGCCCAGGGACAGCTACCGGGGAGCTGTTTTTT. Its translation: CASSPGTATGELFF.

The chain combines TRBV19 with TRBJ2-3, with D perhaps TRBD2 (6 bases). V lost 1 base and J 6 bases, leaving 11 bases between the germline ends. The germline gives CDR1 LNHDA, CDR2 SQIVND (reference sequence). The CDR3 covers 14 residues. The CDR3 DNA reads TGTGCCAGTAGTATAGTCGTCGGGAGCGATACGCAGTATTTT. It is translated as CASSIVVGSDTQYF.

CDR3 protein: CASTLTGRGAFF. CDR3 bases: TGTGCCAGCACTCTGACTGGGAGGGGGGCTTTCTTT. The rearrangement links TRBV28 to TRBJ1-1; maybe TRBD1 (6 bases). CDR1 and CDR2 from the germline V gene are MDHEN and SYDVKM. The V end was cut by 7 bases, the J end by 11 bases, with 17 bases between. The CDR3 extends over 12 amino acids.

This clone was recorded only once. This chain links TRBV10-3 with TRBJ2-7, with TRBD1 matching 10 bases. The germline V gene encodes CDR1 ENHRY and CDR2 SYGVKD. V trimming: 4 bases; J trimming: 4 bases; junction bases outside the gene matches: 10. This CDR3 is 16 amino acids long. CDR3 sequence reads: CAISGRGQGSAYEQYF. Written as DNA, the CDR3 is TGTGCCATCAGTGGAAGGGGACAGGGGTCGGCTTACGAGCAGTACTTC.

V is TRBV11-2 and J is TRBJ2-7; D gene unclear. The CDR3 has 15 amino acids. V lost 0 bases to trimming and J lost 0 bases, with 9 bases between them. Germline loops: CDR1 SGHAT, CDR2 FQNNGV. The CDR3 DNA sequence: TGTGCCAGCAGCTTAGAACGCGGAAGCTCCTACGAGCAGTACTTC. Amino acids: CASSLERGSSYEQYF.

The J gene is TRBJ1-6, the V gene TRBV7-2; D may be TRBD1 (6 bases). CDR1 SGHTA and CDR2 FQGNSA come from the germline V gene. Between the trimmed V and J ends, which lost 2 bases and 6 bases, there was a span of 11 bases. CDR3 length: 15 residues. CDR3 in amino acids: CASSLRGASNSPLHF. The DNA for the CDR3 is TGTGCCAGCAGCTTACGGGGGGCGAGTAATTCACCCCTCCACTTT.

CDR3 bases: TGTGCCAGCAGCTACGGACAGGGGGCTAGCGAGCAGTACTTC. Translating it yields CASSYGQGASEQYF. The rearrangement links TRBV11-2 to TRBJ2-7, with 11 nucleotides matching TRBD1. J gave up 6 bases and V 4 bases, and 5 bases lay outside the gene matches. CDR1 and CDR2 (germline): SGHAT, FQNNGV. The CDR3 spans 14 residues. The full variable domain, with the rest looked up from reference TRBV11-2 and TRBJ2-7, is EAGVAQSPRYKIIEKRQSVAFWCNPISGHATLYWYQQILGQGPKLLIQFQNNGVVDDSQLPKDRFSAERLKGVDSTLKIQPAKLEDSAVYLCASSYGQGASEQYFGPGTRLTVT.

The V call is TRBV4-1, the J call TRBJ1-2, with D unclear. Trimming cost V 0 bases and J 2 bases, with 7 bases left between them. CDR3 length equals 14 residues. Germline CDR1 reads MGHRA; CDR2 reads YSYEKL. The DNA of the CDR3 is TGCGCCAGCAGCCAAGAGGTAGAAAACTATGGCTACACCTTC. It encodes CASSQEVENYGYTF.

The rearrangement uses TRBV18 and TRBJ1-1; D is uncertain. The CDR3 covers 20 residues. Germline CDR1 and CDR2: KGHSH and LQKENI. V dropped 3 bases and J dropped 3 bases, with 29 bases sitting between them. The CDR3 DNA reads as TGTGCCAGCTCACCTACCCCGCTAGTCGGTAGCAGCCCCGGGGACACTGAAGCTTTCTTT. This sequence encodes CASSPTPLVGSSPGDTEAFF.

The chain has TRBV24-1 and TRBJ2-2; 7 nucleotides line up with TRBD1. The CDR3 has 16 residues. J lost 5 bases, V lost 3 bases, and 8 bases had no gene match. Germline V gives CDR1 KGHDR, CDR2 SFDVKD. Here the CDR3 DNA reads TGTGCCACCAGTGATCCCGACAGGGTGGGTACCGGGGAGCTGTTTTTT. It codes for CATSDPDRVGTGELFF.

The chain links TRBV27 to TRBJ2-7, with D uncertain. V was shortened by 6 bases and J by 5 bases, with 8 bases between the two germline ends. CDR1 and CDR2 from the germline V gene are MNHEY and SMNVEV (reference sequence). This CDR3 is built from 11 residues. CDR3 sequence reads: CASRIGHEQYF. The CDR3 DNA follows: TGTGCCAGCAGAATTGGGCACGAGCAGTACTTC.

This clone was counted only a few times. The chain uses TRBV6-1 and TRBJ1-6; possibly TRBD1 for D (5 bases). Per the germline V gene, CDR1 is MNHNS and CDR2 is SASEGT. The CDR3 is made up of 15 amino acids. V was pared by 3 bases and J by 5 bases, with 11 bases between. The CDR3, as DNA: TGTGCCAGCAGTGAGGTGAACAGGAATAATTCACCCCTCCACTTT. This translates into CASSEVNRNNSPLHF.

The V gene is TRBV6-1, the J gene TRBJ2-5; D is unclear. CDR3 length: 15 residues. V was cut by 0 bases and J by 2 bases, with 10 bases left in between. Per the germline V gene, CDR1 is MNHNS and CDR2 is SASEGT. The CDR3 coding sequence is TGTGCCAGCAGTGAAGCGCTGGGCATACAAGAGACCCAGTACTTC. Amino acids: CASSEALGIQETQYF.

The CDR3 nucleotides are TGTGCCACCGGGGGACAATGGAATGAGCAGTTCTTC. Encoded protein: CATGGQWNEQFF. This chain links TRBV24-1 with TRBJ2-1; possible D gene TRBD1, 6 bases. Trimming pared 9 bases from V and 7 bases from J, leaving 12 bases between. Germline lookup yields CDR1 KGHDR and CDR2 SFDVKD. The CDR3 covers 12 residues.

The V gene is TRBV18, the J gene TRBJ1-2; 8 bases align to TRBD1. The junction had 8 bases not matched to a gene; V was cut back by 4 bases and J by 7 bases. The germline CDR1 and CDR2 sequences are KGHSH and LQKENI. The CDR3 covers 14 residues. The CDR3 DNA reads TGTGCCAGCTCACTAATGGACAGGGACTCTGGCTACACCTTC. It translates to CASSLMDRDSGYTF.

The chain's CDR3 is CASSQLQGAGQPQHF. DNA of the CDR3: TGCGCCAGCAGCCAACTACAGGGGGCAGGTCAGCCCCAGCATTTT. J is TRBJ1-5 and V is TRBV4-3; 9 bases agree with TRBD1. Looked up from germline, CDR1 is LGHNA and CDR2 is YSLEER. The ends lost 2 bases at V and 6 bases at J; junction bases unmatched: 5. The CDR3 spans 15 residues.

This chain uses TRBV19 with TRBJ2-1, with D perhaps matching TRBD2 (6 bases). There are 14 residues in the CDR3. Germline-derived CDR1 and CDR2 are LNHDA and SQIVND (reference sequence). Trimming took 1 base from V and 7 from J, leaving 11 bases between them. CDR3: CASSIVDYRNEQFF. The CDR3 DNA sequence: TGTGCCAGTAGTATAGTGGACTACAGGAATGAGCAGTTCTTC.

The chain uses TRBV24-1 and TRBJ2-5, with D tentatively TRBD2 (6 bases). Deletions cut 2 bases from V and 5 bases from J, with 11 bases between. Germline loops: CDR1 KGHDR, CDR2 SFDVKD. The CDR3 consists of 14 residues. CDR3 nucleotides: TGTGCCACCAGTGATTCAGTGGGGAGGGAGACCCAGTACTTC. Its protein is CATSDSVGRETQYF.

This chain uses TRBV2 with TRBJ1-4; D not certain. Looked up from germline, CDR1 is SNHLY and CDR2 is FYNNEI. This CDR3 has 14 amino acids. Trimming pared 3 bases from V and 8 bases from J, leaving 13 bases between. The CDR3 region is CASSESGIDEKLFF. CDR3 nucleotide sequence: TGTGCCAGCAGTGAGTCAGGTATCGACGAAAAACTGTTTTTT. Full variable domain (remainder filled in from reference TRBV2 and TRBJ1-4): EPEVTQTPSHQVTQMGQEVILRCVPISNHLYFYWYRQILGQKVEFLVSFYNNEISEKSEIFDDQFSVERPDGSNFTLKIRSTKLEDSAMYFCASSESGIDEKLFFGSGTQLSVL.

The chain joins TRBV7-9 to TRBJ2-7, with TRBD2 matching over 8 bases. This CDR3 contains 15 residues. Per germline, CDR1 SEHNR and CDR2 FQNEAQ (reference sequence). Trimming took 6 bases from V and 6 from J; bases not matched to a gene: 13. The CDR3 region is CASRTGSGLAVEQYF. In nucleotides, the CDR3 is TGTGCCAGCAGGACCGGGTCAGGACTAGCTGTCGAGCAGTACTTC.